Each of the 14 T cell receptor beta chains below was sequenced from the same sample in a study of blood T cells in healthy people across ages. Sample-barcoded 5' priming and a J-beta primer mix drove a second PCR of about 6 to 12 cycles. Each CDR3 protein gets one entry after TCRdb re-called the 5' RACE reads with MiXCR. Of 1.5 million to 1.9 million distinct CDR3 sequences detected, roughly 43% appear once; the ten largest clones hold more than 4%. The material sequenced was blood. The receptors shown here come from a woman aged 18-29 years in good health.

The gene calls are TRBV12-5 and TRBJ2-5, with D tentatively TRBD2 (5 bases). The germline V and J ends were trimmed by 5 bases and 11 bases, with 18 bases remaining between them. This CDR3 has 13 amino acids. Germline V CDR1 and CDR2: LGHNT, FRNRAP. The CDR3: CASGPTLAGEQYF. The CDR3 region has the DNA TGTGCTAGTGGTCCAACCCTAGCAGGTGAGCAGTACTTC.

This clonotype was seen more than once but under ten times. The genes are TRBV20-1 and TRBJ2-5; perhaps TRBD2 as D (6 bases). The CDR3 sequence is 13 residues long. V was clipped by 5 bases and J by 5 bases, with 15 bases between them. Germline-derived CDR1 and CDR2 are DFQATT and SNEGSKA (reference sequence). Here the CDR3 reads CSAPSVSVETQYF. The CDR3, as DNA: TGCAGTGCTCCTAGCGTATCCGTGGAGACCCAGTACTTC.

The chain uses TRBV29-1 and TRBJ2-6; no clear D gene. The CDR3 extends over 12 amino acids. CDR1 SQVTM and CDR2 ANQGSEA come from the germline V gene. V lost 3 bases to trimming and J lost 2 bases, with 2 bases between them. CDR3 sequence reads: CSVETGANVLTF. CDR3 in DNA: TGCAGCGTTGAGACTGGGGCCAACGTCCTGACTTTC.

This clonotype was counted between two and nine times. This sequence joins TRBV20-1 and TRBJ2-7; D remains ambiguous. The germline gives CDR1 DFQATT, CDR2 SNEGSKA (reference sequence). The CDR3 contains 15 residues. V was cut by 0 bases and J by 2 bases, with 14 bases left in between. The CDR3 reads CSARDWAGEAYEQYF. The CDR3 DNA follows: TGCAGTGCTAGAGATTGGGCAGGAGAAGCCTACGAGCAGTACTTC.

The sample holds a few counts of this clonotype. The chain has TRBV12-3 or TRBV12-4 and TRBJ1-6, with D hard to call. V was cut by 4 bases and J by 11 bases, with 12 bases left in between. The CDR3 runs 13 residues. The DNA for the CDR3 is TGTGCCAGCAGTTCAAGCTCCTTTACACCCCTCCACTTT. This encodes CASSSSSFTPLHF.

The gene calls are TRBV7-8 and TRBJ1-1, with a weak D call TRBD1 (5 bases). Germline CDR1 and CDR2: SGHVS and FQNEAQ. The V gene lost 8 bases and the J gene lost 6 bases, with 13 bases spanning the gap. The CDR3 has 12 amino acids. The CDR3, as DNA: TGTGCCAGCGCATCGGGGACGGCTGAAGCTTTCTTT. Protein product: CASASGTAEAFF.

The gene calls are TRBV2 and TRBJ2-5, with D possibly being TRBD1 (5 bases). The CDR3 runs to 14 residues. Deletions cut 4 bases from V and 2 bases from J, with 11 bases between. Per germline, CDR1 SNHLY and CDR2 FYNNEI. The CDR3 region is CASSALTEQETQYF. The CDR3 coding sequence is TGTGCCAGCAGTGCCCTGACAGAACAAGAGACCCAGTACTTC.

J is TRBJ1-2 and V is TRBV27; tentatively, D is TRBD1 (6 bases). Between the trimmed V and J ends, which lost 3 bases and 5 bases, there was a span of 16 bases. The germline V gene encodes CDR1 MNHEY and CDR2 SMNVEV (reference sequence). The CDR3 extends over 15 amino acids. CDR3: CASSFTQGVVYGYTF. As DNA, the CDR3 is TGTGCCAGCAGTTTCACACAGGGCGTAGTTTATGGCTACACCTTC.

This clonotype appeared once. This chain connects TRBV7-9 to TRBJ2-1, with TRBD1 matching 11 bases. The length of the CDR3 is 16 residues. CDR1 is SEHNR and CDR2 is FQNEAQ in the germline V gene (reference sequence). V was clipped by 1 base and J by 10 bases; unmatched bases: 9. As DNA, the CDR3 is TGTGCCAGCAGCTTAGTTCCCGGACAGGGGGCCAAGGAGCAGTTCTTC. It translates to CASSLVPGQGAKEQFF.

The J gene is TRBJ1-6, the V gene TRBV3-1, with D tentatively TRBD1 (5 bases). This CDR3 is 16 amino acids long. From germline, CDR1 is LGHDT and CDR2 YNNKEL (reference sequence). The V and J ends lost 4 bases and 0 bases respectively, with 10 bases between them. As DNA, the CDR3 is TGTGCCAGCAGCCCCCAGGGTGGCTCCTATAATTCACCCCTCCACTTT. Translating it yields CASSPQGGSYNSPLHF.

The genes are TRBV28 and TRBJ1-4; D is uncertain. CDR1 is MDHEN and CDR2 is SYDVKM in the germline V gene. V lost 7 bases and J lost 3, with 12 bases in between. The CDR3 runs to 14 residues. CDR3 nucleotide sequence: TGTGCCAGCAATTCGAACAGCCCTAATGAAAAACTGTTTTTT. As protein: CASNSNSPNEKLFF.

V usage is TRBV12-3 or TRBV12-4 and J usage is TRBJ2-3; D unclear. The CDR3 spans 15 residues. Trimming stripped 5 bases from V and 2 bases from J, with 14 bases between. The CDR3 here is CASSIDRVDTDTQYF. The CDR3 coding sequence is TGTGCCAGCAGTATCGACCGGGTCGACACAGATACGCAGTATTTT.

There are many counts of this clonotype. This chain uses TRBV24-1 with TRBJ2-1; 8 bases align to TRBD1. J lost 0 bases, V lost 4 bases, and 4 bases had no gene match. Germline lookup yields CDR1 KGHDR and CDR2 SFDVKD. The CDR3 has 16 residues. The CDR3 sequence is CATSDSDRGSYNEQFF. CDR3 in DNA: TGTGCCACCAGTGACTCCGACAGGGGCTCCTACAATGAGCAGTTCTTC.

In its sample, this clonotype was seen a few times. V usage is TRBV27 and J usage is TRBJ1-4; D ambiguous. Germline V lookup: CDR1 MNHEY, CDR2 SMNVEV (reference sequence). The CDR3 loop spans 12 amino acids. V was clipped by 6 bases and J by 7 bases, with 9 bases between them. CDR3 region: CASRGFGEKLFF. The CDR3 bases are TGTGCCAGCAGGGGATTCGGTGAAAAACTGTTTTTT.